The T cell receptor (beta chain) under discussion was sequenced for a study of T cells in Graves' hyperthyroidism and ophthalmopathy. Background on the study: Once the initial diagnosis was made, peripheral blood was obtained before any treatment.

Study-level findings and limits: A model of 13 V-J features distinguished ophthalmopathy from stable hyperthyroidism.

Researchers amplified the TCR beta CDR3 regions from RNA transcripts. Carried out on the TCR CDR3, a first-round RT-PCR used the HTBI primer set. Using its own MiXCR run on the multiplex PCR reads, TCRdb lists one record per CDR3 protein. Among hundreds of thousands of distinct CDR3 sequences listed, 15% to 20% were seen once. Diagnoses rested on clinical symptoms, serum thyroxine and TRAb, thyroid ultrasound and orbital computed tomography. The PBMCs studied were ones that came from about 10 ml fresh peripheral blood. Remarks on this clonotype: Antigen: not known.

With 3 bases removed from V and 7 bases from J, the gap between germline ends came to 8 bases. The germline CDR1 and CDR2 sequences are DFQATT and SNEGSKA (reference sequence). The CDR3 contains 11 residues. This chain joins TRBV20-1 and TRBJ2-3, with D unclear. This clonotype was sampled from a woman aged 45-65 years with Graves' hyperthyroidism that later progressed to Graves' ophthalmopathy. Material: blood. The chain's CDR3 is CSASLINTQYF. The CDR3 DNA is TGCAGTGCTAGTCTGATAAATACGCAGTATTTT.